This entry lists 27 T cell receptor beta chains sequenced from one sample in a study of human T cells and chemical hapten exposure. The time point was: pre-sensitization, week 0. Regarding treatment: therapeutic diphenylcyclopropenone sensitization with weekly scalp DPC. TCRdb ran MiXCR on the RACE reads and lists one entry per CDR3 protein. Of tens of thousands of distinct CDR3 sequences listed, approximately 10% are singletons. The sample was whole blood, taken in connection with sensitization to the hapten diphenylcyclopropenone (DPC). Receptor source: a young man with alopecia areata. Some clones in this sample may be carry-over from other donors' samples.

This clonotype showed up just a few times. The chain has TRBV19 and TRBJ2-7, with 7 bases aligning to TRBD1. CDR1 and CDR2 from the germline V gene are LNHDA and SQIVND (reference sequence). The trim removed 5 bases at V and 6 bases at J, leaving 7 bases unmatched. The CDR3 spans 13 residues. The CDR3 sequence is CASSPNRGGEQYF. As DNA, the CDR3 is TGTGCCAGTAGTCCTAACAGGGGTGGCGAGCAGTACTTC.

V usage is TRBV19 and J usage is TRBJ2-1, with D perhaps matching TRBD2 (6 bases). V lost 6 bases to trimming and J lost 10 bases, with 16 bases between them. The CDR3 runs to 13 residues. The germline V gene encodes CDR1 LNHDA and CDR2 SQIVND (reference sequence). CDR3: CASSRRAALEQFF. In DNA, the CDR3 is TGTGCCAGTAGCCGGAGGGCCGCGTTGGAGCAGTTCTTC.

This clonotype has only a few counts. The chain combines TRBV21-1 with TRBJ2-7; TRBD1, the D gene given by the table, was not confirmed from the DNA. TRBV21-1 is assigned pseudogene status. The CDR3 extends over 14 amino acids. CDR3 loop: CASSKRRGGYEQYF. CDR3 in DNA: TGTGCCAGCAGCAAGCGGCGGGGCGGGTACGAGCAGTACTTC.

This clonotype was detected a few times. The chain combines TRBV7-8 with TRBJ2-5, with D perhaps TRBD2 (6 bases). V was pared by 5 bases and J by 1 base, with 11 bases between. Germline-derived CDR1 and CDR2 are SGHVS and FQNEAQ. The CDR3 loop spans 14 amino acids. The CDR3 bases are TGTGCCAGCAGCCCGGGACTGAGCCAAGAGACCCAGTACTTC. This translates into CASSPGLSQETQYF. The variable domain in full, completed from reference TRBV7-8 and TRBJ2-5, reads GAGVSQSPRYKVAKRGQDVALRCDPISGHVSLFWYQQALGQGPEFLTYFQNEAQLDKSGLPSDRFFAERPEGSVSTLKIQRTQQEDSAVYLCASSPGLSQETQYFGPGTRLLVL.

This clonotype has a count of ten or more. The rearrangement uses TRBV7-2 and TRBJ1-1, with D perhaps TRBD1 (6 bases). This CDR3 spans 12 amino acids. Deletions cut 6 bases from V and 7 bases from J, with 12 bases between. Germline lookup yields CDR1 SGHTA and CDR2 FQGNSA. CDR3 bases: TGTGCCAGCAGTTATACAGGGATTGAAGCTTTCTTT. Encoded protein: CASSYTGIEAFF.

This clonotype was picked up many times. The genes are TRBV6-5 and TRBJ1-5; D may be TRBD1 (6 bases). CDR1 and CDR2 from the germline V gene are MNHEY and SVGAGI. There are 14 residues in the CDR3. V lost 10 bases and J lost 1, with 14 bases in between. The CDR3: CATKPGTSNQPQHF. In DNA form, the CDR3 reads TGTGCCACCAAACCGGGGACAAGCAATCAGCCCCAGCATTTT.

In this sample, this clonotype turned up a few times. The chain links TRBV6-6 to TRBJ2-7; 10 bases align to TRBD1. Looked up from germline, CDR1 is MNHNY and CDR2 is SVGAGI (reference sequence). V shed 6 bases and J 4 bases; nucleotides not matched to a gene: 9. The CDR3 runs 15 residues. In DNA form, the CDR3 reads TGTGCCAGCAGCCCCCTCGACAGGGGGCGTTACGAGCAGTACTTC. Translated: CASSPLDRGRYEQYF.

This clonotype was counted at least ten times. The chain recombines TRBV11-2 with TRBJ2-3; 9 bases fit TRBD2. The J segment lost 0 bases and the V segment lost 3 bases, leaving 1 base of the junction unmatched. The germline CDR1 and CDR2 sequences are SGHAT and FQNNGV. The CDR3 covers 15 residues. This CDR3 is CASSLTSGSTDTQYF. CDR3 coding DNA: TGTGCCAGCAGCTTGACTAGCGGAAGCACAGATACGCAGTATTTT.

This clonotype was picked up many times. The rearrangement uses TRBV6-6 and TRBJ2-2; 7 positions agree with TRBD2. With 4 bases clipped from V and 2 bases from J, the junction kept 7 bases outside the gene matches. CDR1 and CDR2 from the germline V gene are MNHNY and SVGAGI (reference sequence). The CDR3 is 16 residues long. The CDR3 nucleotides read TGTGCCAGCAGTTTTCCCAGCGGGACCAACACCGGGGAGCTGTTTTTT. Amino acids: CASSFPSGTNTGELFF.

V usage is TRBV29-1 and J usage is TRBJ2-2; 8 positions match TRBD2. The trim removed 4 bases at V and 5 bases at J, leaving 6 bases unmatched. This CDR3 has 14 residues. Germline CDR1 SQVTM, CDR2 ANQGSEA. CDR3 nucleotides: TGCAGCGTTGCGATTAGCGGGAAGACCGGGGAGCTGTTTTTT. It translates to CSVAISGKTGELFF.

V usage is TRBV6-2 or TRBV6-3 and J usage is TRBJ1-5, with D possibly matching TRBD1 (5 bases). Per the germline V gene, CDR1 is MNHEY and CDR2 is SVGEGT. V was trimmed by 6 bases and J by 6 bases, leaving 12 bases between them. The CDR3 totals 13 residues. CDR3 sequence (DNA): TGTGCCAGCAGCCAGGGCGGGATTCAGCCCCAGCATTTT. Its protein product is CASSQGGIQPQHF.

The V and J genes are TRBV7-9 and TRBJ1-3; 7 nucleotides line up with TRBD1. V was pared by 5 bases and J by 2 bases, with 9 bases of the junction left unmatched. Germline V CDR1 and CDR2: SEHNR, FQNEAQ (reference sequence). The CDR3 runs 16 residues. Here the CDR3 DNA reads TGTGCCAGCAGCCCAAACCAGGGGGTCGCTGGAAACACCATATATTTT. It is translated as CASSPNQGVAGNTIYF.

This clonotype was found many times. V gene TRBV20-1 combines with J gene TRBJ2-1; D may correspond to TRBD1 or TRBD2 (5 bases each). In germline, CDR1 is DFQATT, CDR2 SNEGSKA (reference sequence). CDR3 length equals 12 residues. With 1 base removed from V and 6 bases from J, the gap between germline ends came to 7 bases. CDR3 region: CSARGGTNEQFF. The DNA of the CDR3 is TGCAGTGCTAGAGGGGGGACCAATGAGCAGTTCTTC.

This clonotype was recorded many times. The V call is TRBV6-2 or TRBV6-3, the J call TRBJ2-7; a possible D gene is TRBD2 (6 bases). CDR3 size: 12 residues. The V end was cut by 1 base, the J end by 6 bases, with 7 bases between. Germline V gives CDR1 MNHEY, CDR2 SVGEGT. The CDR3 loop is CASSYLGGEQYV. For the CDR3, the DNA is TGTGCCAGCAGTTACTTGGGGGGCGAGCAGTACGTC.

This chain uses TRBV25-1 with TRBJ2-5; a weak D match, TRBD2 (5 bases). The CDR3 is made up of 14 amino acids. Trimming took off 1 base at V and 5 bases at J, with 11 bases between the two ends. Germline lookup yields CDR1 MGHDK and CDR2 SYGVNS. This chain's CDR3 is CASSELASSETQYF. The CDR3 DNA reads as TGTGCCAGCAGTGAATTGGCTAGCAGCGAGACCCAGTACTTC. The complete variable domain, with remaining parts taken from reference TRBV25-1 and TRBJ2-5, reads EADIYQTPRYLVIGTGKKITLECSQTMGHDKMYWYQQDPGMELHLIHYSYGVNSTEKGDLSSESTVSRIRTEHFPLTLESARPSHTSQYLCASSELASSETQYFGPGTRLLVL.

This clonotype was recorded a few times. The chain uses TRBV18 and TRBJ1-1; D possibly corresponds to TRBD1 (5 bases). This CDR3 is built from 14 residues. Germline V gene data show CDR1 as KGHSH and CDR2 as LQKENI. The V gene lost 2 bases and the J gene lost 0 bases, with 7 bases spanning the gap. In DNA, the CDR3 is TGTGCCAGCTCACCAGCCAGGGTGAACACTGAAGCTTTCTTT. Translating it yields CASSPARVNTEAFF.

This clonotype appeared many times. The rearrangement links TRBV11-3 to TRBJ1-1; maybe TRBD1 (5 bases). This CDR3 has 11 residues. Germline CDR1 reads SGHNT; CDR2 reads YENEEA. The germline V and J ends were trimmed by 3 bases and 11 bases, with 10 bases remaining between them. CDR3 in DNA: TGTGCCAGCAGCTTGAAGGGGCACGCTTTCTTT. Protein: CASSLKGHAFF. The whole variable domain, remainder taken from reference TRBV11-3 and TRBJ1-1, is EAGVVQSPRYKIIEKKQPVAFWCNPISGHNTLYWYLQNLGQGPELLIRYENEEAVDDSQLPKDRFSAERLKGVDSTLKIQPAELGDSAVYLCASSLKGHAFFGQGTRLTVV.

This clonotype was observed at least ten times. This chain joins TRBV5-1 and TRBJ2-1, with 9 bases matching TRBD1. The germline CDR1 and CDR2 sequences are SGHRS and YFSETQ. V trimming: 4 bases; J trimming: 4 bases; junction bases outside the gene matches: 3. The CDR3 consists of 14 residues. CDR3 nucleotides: TGCGCCAGCAGCAGGGACAGGGTTTACAATGAGCAGTTCTTC. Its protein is CASSRDRVYNEQFF.

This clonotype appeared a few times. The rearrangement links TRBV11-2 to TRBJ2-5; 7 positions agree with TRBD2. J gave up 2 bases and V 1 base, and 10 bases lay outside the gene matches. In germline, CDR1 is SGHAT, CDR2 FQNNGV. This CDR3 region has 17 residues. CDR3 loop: CASSLVLRGTHQETQYF. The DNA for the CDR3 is TGTGCCAGCAGCTTAGTTTTGCGGGGGACCCATCAAGAGACCCAGTACTTC. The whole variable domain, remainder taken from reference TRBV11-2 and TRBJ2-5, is EAGVAQSPRYKIIEKRQSVAFWCNPISGHATLYWYQQILGQGPKLLIQFQNNGVVDDSQLPKDRFSAERLKGVDSTLKIQPAKLEDSAVYLCASSLVLRGTHQETQYFGPGTRLLVL.

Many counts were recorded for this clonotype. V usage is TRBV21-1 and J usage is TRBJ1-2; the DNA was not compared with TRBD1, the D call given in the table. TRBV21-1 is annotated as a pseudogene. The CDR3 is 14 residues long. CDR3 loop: CAAAHDQANYGYTF. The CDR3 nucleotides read TGTGCCGCCGCCCACGACCAAGCTAACTATGGCTACACCTTC.

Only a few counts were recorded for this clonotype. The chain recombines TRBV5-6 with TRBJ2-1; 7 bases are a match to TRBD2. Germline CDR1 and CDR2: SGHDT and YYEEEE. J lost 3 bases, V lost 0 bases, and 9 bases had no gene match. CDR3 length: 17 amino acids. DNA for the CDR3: TGTGCCAGCAGCTTGGCCCGGCGGCTAGCGGTCTACAATGAGCAGTTCTTC. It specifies CASSLARRLAVYNEQFF.

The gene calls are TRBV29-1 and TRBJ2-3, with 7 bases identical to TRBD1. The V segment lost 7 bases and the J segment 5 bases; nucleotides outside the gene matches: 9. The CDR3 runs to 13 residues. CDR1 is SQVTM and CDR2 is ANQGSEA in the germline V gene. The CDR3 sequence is CSAGTANGDTQYF. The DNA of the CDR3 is TGCAGCGCCGGGACAGCGAATGGAGATACGCAGTATTTT.

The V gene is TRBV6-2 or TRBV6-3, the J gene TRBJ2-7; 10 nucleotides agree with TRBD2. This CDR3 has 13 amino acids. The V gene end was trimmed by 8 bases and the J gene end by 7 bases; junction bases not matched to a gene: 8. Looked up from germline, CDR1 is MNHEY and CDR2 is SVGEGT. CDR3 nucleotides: TGTGCCAGCCGAGCGGGAGGGTCGCGAGAGCAGTACGTC. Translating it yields CASRAGGSREQYV.

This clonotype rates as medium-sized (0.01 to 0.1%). CDR3 in amino acids: CSARDGTSGDADTQYF. DNA for the CDR3: TGCAGTGCTAGAGATGGGACTAGCGGGGACGCAGATACGCAGTATTTT. This chain links TRBV20-1 with TRBJ2-3; 13 bases align to TRBD2. V gave up 0 bases and J gave up 4 bases; unmatched junction bases: 4. Germline loops: CDR1 DFQATT, CDR2 SNEGSKA (reference sequence). The CDR3 is made up of 16 amino acids.

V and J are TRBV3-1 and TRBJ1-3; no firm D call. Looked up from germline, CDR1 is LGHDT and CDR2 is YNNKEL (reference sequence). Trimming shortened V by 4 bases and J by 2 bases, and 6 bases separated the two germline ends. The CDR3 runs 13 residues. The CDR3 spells CASSPHPGNTIYF. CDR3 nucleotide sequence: TGTGCCAGCAGCCCCCACCCTGGAAACACCATATATTTT.

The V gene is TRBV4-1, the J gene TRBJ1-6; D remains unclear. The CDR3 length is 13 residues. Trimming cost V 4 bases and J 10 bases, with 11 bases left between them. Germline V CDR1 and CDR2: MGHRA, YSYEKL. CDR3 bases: TGCGCCAGCAGCCTGCGGACTGGGTCACCCCTCCACTTT. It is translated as CASSLRTGSPLHF.

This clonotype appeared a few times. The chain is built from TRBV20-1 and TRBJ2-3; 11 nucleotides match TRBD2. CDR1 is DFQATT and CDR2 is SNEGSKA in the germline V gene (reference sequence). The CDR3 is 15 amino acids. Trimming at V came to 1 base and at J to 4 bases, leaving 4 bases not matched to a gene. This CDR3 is CSARGSGGAADTQYF. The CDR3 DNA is TGCAGTGCTAGAGGTAGCGGGGGGGCCGCAGATACGCAGTATTTT.